These T cell receptor beta chains were read from a single sample in a study of blood T cell repertoires in COVID-19. TCRdb's table, derived via immunoSEQ multiplex PCR, lists solely in-frame clones and lacks some. This sample has roughly 35,000 clones; more than 70% occur once, and the top ten carry roughly two fifths. The sequencing sample was made of peripheral blood. The source is a human donor in a cohort sampled during active COVID-19. Both conserved end residues are part of each CDR3. A D gene is named only where the DNA matches it firmly. Clone size is stated in some rows and not others, as once, few, many or a class when expanded.

>TRBV20-1|13|.|TRBJ1-2|.
TGCAGTGCTAGTCGAGGCGGGGACTATGGCTACACCTTC
CSASRGGDYGYTF
>TRBV28|15|TRBD1|TRBJ1-3|.
TGTGCCAGCAGTTTCCAAGGACAGGGGTACAACACCATATATTTT
CASSFQGQGYNTIYF
>TRBV6-5|14|.|TRBJ1-2|.
TGTGCCAGCAGGCGGACGGAGGACCGAGGTGGCTACACCTTC
CASRRTEDRGGYTF
>TRBV28|15|TRBD1|TRBJ1-5|.
TGTGCCAGCAGTGCCGGGACAGGGGGCGGCCAGCCCCAGCATTTT
CASSAGTGGGQPQHF
>TRBV5-1|18|TRBD2|TRBJ2-3|.
TGCGCCAGCAGCTTGGCAGTCTCGTCGGGGGGAATTTGGGATACGCAGTATTTT
CASSLAVSSGGIWDTQYF
>TRBV3-1/TRBV3-2|15|.|TRBJ1-1|.
TGTGCCAGCAGCCCTAGTTCGGGGGGAGACACTGAAGCTTTCTTT
CASSPSSGGDTEAFF
>TRBV3-1/TRBV3-2|13|.|TRBJ1-5|.
TGTGCCAGCAGCCAAGGGACATCCCAGCCCCAGCATTTT
CASSQGTSQPQHF
>TRBV5-6|16|.|TRBJ1-4|.
TGTGCCAGCAGCTTAAGAGCCGGGACATCAAATGAAAAACTGTTTTTT
CASSLRAGTSNEKLFF
>TRBV4-3|13|TRBD1|TRBJ2-7|once
TGCGCCAGCAGCCAAGAAACAGGGGTCGAGCAGTACTTC
CASSQETGVEQYF
>TRBV4-2|16|TRBD1|TRBJ1-1|.
TGTGCCAGCAGCTTGGACAGGCGAAACATGAACACTGAAGCTTTCTTT
CASSLDRRNMNTEAFF
>TRBV15|18|.|TRBJ1-1|.
TGTGCCACCAGCAGAGATATATTGGCAGGGGATATGAACACTGAAGCTTTCTTT
CATSRDILAGDMNTEAFF
>TRBV6-5|15|.|TRBJ2-6|.
TGTGCCAGCAGTTACTCCCTTGGCCGGGCCAACGTCCTGACTTTC
CASSYSLGRANVLTF
>TRBV5-4|16|.|TRBJ1-6|.
TGTGCCAGCAGCCGCGCCATCCAGGGAAATAATTCACCCCTCCACTTT
CASSRAIQGNNSPLHF
>TRBV7-2|19|TRBD2|TRBJ2-2|.
TGTGCCAGCAGCTTACGGAGTCTAGCGGGGGTCGGGAACACCGGGGAGCTGTTTTTT
CASSLRSLAGVGNTGELFF
>TRBV5-1|14|TRBD1|TRBJ2-7|.
TGCGCCAGCAGCTCCGGGACAGTCTCCTACGAGCAGTACTTC
CASSSGTVSYEQYF
>TRBV6-5|14|TRBD1|TRBJ1-3|.
TGTGCCAGCACGACAGGGGGCAGTGGAAACACCATATATTTT
CASTTGGSGNTIYF
>TRBV2|11|.|TRBJ2-3|.
TGTGCCAGCCGGTTGTCGGATACGCAGTATTTT
CASRLSDTQYF
>TRBV6-1|13|.|TRBJ1-1|.
TGTGCCAGCAGTGAATCTGGGAGGATTGAAGCTTTCTTT
CASSESGRIEAFF
>TRBV9|18|TRBD2|TRBJ2-3|.
TGTGCCAGCAGCGTAGTGGGTAGCGGGGGGCCGTCGACAGATACGCAGTATTTT
CASSVVGSGGPSTDTQYF
>TRBV6-1|12|.|TRBJ2-3|.
TGTGCCAGCAGTCCCTCGGGTAATACGCAGTATTTT
CASSPSGNTQYF
>TRBV5-1|13|.|TRBJ2-2|few
TGCGCCAGCGGTGAGCCGGGGACCGGGGAGCTGTTTTTT
CASGEPGTGELFF
>TRBV5-5|16|TRBD1|TRBJ1-2|.
TGTGCCAGCAGCCGACCCGGCGACAGGGGGCGTGATGGCTACACCTTC
CASSRPGDRGRDGYTF
>TRBV6-5|14|.|TRBJ1-2|.
TGTGCCAGCAGTCCAATCGAACAGGGCTATGGCTACACCTTC
CASSPIEQGYGYTF
>TRBV25-1|13|.|TRBJ2-7|once
TGTGCCAGCAGTTGGACTCTAGCCTACGAGCAGTACTTC
CASSWTLAYEQYF
>TRBV19|16|.|TRBJ1-5|.
TGTGCCAGTAGTATAGGAGGAGGGACTGGCAATCAGCCCCAGCATTTT
CASSIGGGTGNQPQHF
>TRBV13|14|.|TRBJ2-5|.
TGTGCCAGCAGCCGAGGATCAGGGTACGAGACCCAGTACTTC
CASSRGSGYETQYF
>TRBV7-2|14|.|TRBJ2-7|.
TGTGCCAGCAGCCGCCAGGCAGGGGACTACGAGCAGTACTTC
CASSRQAGDYEQYF
>TRBV7-2|18|TRBD2|TRBJ2-3|.
TGTGCCAGCAGCCATGCCCCGACTAGCGGGGGGATCTCAGATACGCAGTATTTT
CASSHAPTSGGISDTQYF
>TRBV7-2|16|TRBD2|TRBJ2-1|.
TGTGCCAGCAGCTTATCTGGTAGCGGGGCCTACAATGAGCAGTTCTTC
CASSLSGSGAYNEQFF
>TRBV5-1|16|.|TRBJ1-1|.
TGCGCCAGCAGCTTTCAGGGCGGGAGGGTGAACACTGAAGCTTTCTTT
CASSFQGGRVNTEAFF
>TRBV24-1|15|TRBD1|TRBJ1-1|.
TGTGCCACCAGTGACCCTGGACAGGGTCCCACTGAAGCTTTCTTT
CATSDPGQGPTEAFF
>TRBV12-3/TRBV12-4|12|TRBD1|TRBJ1-5|.
TGTGCCAGCAGTACAGGGGCACAGCCCCAGCATTTT
CASSTGAQPQHF
>TRBV3-1/TRBV3-2|13|.|TRBJ1-4|.
TGTGCCAGCAGCCACCAGGGGAGAGAAAAACTGTTTTTT
CASSHQGREKLFF
>TRBV5-4|13|TRBD1|TRBJ2-2|.
TGTGCCAGCAGGCGTACAGGGGCCGGGGAGCTGTTTTTT
CASRRTGAGELFF
>TRBV19|13|.|TRBJ1-6|.
TGTGCCAGTAGTATTGATCAGGGATCACCCCTCCACTTT
CASSIDQGSPLHF
>TRBV2|16|.|TRBJ2-3|few
TGTGCCAGCAGTGAAGGCGGAGACAGAATTACAGATACGCAGTATTTT
CASSEGGDRITDTQYF
>TRBV7-9|14|.|TRBJ2-5|.
TGTGCCAGCAGCCCCGGACTGAACCAAGAGACCCAGTACTTC
CASSPGLNQETQYF
>TRBV7-9|12|.|TRBJ1-2|.
TGTGCCAGCAGCCCCGGGGGCTATGGCTACACCTTC
CASSPGGYGYTF
>TRBV6-4|16|TRBD1|TRBJ2-7|.
TGTGCCAGCATCCGGGGACAGGGGGCGCGGGTCCACGAGCAGTACTTC
CASIRGQGARVHEQYF
>TRBV27|17|TRBD1|TRBJ1-6|.
TGTGCCAGCAGTTTATCTGGGACAGGGGGCAATAATTCACCCCTCCACTTT
CASSLSGTGGNNSPLHF
>TRBV7-9|16|.|TRBJ2-5|once
TGTGCCAGCAGTACAGGGGCAGCGGGCCCCGAAGAGACCCAGTACTTC
CASSTGAAGPEETQYF
>TRBV7-2|16|.|TRBJ1-3|.
TGTGCCAGCAGCTTAGTCCAGGGACTCTCTGGAAACACCATATATTTT
CASSLVQGLSGNTIYF
>TRBV5-4|16|TRBD1|TRBJ2-2|once
TGTGCCAGCAGCTCAACGACAGGGGTTCGGACCGGGGAGCTGTTTTTT
CASSSTTGVRTGELFF
>TRBV29-1|14|TRBD1|TRBJ1-1|.
TGCAGCGTTGAGATGGGACAGGTGAACACTGAAGCTTTCTTT
CSVEMGQVNTEAFF
>TRBV28|12|TRBD2|TRBJ2-5|.
TGTGCCAGCAGCGATGGGGGGGTGACCCAGTACTTC
CASSDGGVTQYF
>TRBV12-5|15|.|TRBJ2-2|.
TGTGCTAGTGGTTCCCCCTGGACTGTCACCGGGGAGCTGTTTTTT
CASGSPWTVTGELFF
>TRBV28|14|.|TRBJ1-5|.
TGTGCCAGCAGTTTCACGGACAGAAGTCAGCCCCAGCATTTT
CASSFTDRSQPQHF
>TRBV29-1|14|TRBD1|TRBJ2-3|.
TGCAGCGCCGACAGGGGGTATGCCACAGATACGCAGTATTTT
CSADRGYATDTQYF
>TRBV20-1|13|TRBD2|TRBJ2-1|.
TGCAGTGCTAGTAGCGGGGTTAGCGATGAGCAGTTCTTC
CSASSGVSDEQFF
>TRBV11-2|16|.|TRBJ2-7|.
TGTGCCAGCAGCTTAGGTCGAGTTGGGGGCACCTACGAGCAGTACTTC
CASSLGRVGGTYEQYF